This T cell receptor beta chain was identified during a study of control samples from healthy donors and cancer patients. The CDR3 contains 13 residues. Germline CDR1 is MNHNY and CDR2 is SVGAGI (reference sequence). The V segment lost 7 bases and the J segment 3 bases; nucleotides outside the gene matches: 6. Measured with immunoSEQ multiplex PCR; TCRdb has only the in-frame clones, and not every one. The table lists 120,000 or so clones, 80% to 90% of them singletons. The sequencing input was blood. The chain employs TRBV6-6 and TRBJ2-7, with 7 bases aligning to TRBD2. This clonotype was sampled from a man in his sixties in good health. The CDR3: CASTPGGHYEQYF. DNA of the CDR3: TGTGCCAGCACCCCGGGAGGTCACTACGAGCAGTACTTC.